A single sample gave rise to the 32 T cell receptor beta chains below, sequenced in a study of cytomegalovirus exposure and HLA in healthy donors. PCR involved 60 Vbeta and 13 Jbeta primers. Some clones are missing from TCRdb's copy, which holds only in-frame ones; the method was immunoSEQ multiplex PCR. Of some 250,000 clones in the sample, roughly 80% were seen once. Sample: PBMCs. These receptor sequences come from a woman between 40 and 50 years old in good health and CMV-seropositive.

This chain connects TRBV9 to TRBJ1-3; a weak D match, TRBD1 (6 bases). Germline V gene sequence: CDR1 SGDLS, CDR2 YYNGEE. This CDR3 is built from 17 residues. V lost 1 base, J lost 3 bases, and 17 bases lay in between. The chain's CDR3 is CASSVSAGAIVGNTIYF. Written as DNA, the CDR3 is TGTGCCAGCAGCGTAAGCGCAGGGGCAATCGTTGGAAACACCATATATTTT.

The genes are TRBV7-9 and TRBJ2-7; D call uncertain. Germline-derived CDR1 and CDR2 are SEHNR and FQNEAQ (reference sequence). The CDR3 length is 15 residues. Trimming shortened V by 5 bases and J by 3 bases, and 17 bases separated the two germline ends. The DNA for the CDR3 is TGTGCCAGCAGCATCGTCAGGATCCCAAACTACGAGCAGTACTTC. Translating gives CASSIVRIPNYEQYF.

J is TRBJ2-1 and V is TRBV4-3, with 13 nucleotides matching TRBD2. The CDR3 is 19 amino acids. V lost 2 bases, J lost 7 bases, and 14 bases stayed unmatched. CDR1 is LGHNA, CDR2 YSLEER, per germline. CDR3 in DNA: TGCGCCAGCAGCCAAACTCTAGGGACTAGCGGGGCTAGCAGGAATGAGCAGTTCTTC. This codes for CASSQTLGTSGASRNEQFF.

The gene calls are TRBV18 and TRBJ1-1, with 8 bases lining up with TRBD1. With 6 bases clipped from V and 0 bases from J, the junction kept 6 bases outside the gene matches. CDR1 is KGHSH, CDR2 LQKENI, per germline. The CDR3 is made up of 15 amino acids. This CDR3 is CASSEWGQVNTEAFF. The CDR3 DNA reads TGTGCCAGCTCCGAGTGGGGACAGGTGAACACTGAAGCTTTCTTT.

The CDR3 DNA reads TGTGCCATCAGTCTCACTAGCGGGAGCTACGAGCAGTACTTC. Translating it yields CAISLTSGSYEQYF. The gene calls are TRBV10-3 and TRBJ2-7; 11 nucleotides align to TRBD2. Per germline, CDR1 ENHRY and CDR2 SYGVKD. The CDR3 loop spans 14 amino acids. V lost 5 bases and J lost 3; bases outside the gene matches: 3.

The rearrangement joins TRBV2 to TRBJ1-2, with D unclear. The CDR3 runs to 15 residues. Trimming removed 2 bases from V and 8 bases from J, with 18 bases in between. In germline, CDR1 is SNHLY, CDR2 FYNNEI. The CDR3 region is CASSEMVTGFGGYTF. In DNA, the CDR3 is TGTGCCAGCAGTGAAATGGTTACGGGTTTCGGCGGCTACACCTTC.

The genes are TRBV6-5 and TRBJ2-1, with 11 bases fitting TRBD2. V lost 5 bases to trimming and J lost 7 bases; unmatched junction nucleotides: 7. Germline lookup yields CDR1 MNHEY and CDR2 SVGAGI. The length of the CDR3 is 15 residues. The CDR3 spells CASSTLAGVGNEQFF. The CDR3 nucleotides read TGTGCCAGCAGTACACTAGCGGGGGTTGGTAATGAGCAGTTCTTC.

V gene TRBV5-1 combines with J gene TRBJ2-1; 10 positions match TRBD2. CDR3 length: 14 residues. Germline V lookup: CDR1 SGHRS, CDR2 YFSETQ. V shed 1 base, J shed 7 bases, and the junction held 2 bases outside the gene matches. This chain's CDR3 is CASSLLSGGNEQFF. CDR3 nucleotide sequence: TGCGCCAGCAGCTTGCTTAGCGGGGGGAATGAGCAGTTCTTC.

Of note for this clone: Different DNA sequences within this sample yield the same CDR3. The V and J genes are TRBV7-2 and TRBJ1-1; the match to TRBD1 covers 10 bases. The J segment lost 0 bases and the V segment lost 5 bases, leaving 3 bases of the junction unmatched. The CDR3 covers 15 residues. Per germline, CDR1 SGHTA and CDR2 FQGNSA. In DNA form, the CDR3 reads TGTGCCAGCAGCCTCGGACAGGGGGTGAACACTGAAGCTTTCTTT. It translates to CASSLGQGVNTEAFF.

The CDR3 loop is CASSPDSPSSGNTIYF. In DNA, the CDR3 is TGTGCCAGCTCACCTGACAGTCCTAGCTCTGGAAACACCATATATTTT. The chain couples TRBV18 to TRBJ1-3; the D gene is possibly TRBD1 (5 bases). CDR1 KGHSH and CDR2 LQKENI come from the germline V gene. With 3 bases removed from V and 0 bases from J, the gap between germline ends came to 12 bases. This CDR3 is 16 amino acids long.

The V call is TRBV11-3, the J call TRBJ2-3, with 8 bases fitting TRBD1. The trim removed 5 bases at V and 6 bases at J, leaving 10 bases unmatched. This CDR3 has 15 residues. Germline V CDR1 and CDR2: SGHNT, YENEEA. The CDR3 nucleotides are TGTGCCAGCAGCCTCGGACAGGGCGAGTCGGATACGCAGTATTTT. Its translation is CASSLGQGESDTQYF. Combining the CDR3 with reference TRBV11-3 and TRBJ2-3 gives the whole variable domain EAGVVQSPRYKIIEKKQPVAFWCNPISGHNTLYWYLQNLGQGPELLIRYENEEAVDDSQLPKDRFSAERLKGVDSTLKIQPAELGDSAVYLCASSLGQGESDTQYFGPGTRLTVL.

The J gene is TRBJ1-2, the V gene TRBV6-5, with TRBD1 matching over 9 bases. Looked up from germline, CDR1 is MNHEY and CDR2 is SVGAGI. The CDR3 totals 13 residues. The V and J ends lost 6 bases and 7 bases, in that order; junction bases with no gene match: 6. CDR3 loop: CASSRGQGGGYTF. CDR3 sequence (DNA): TGTGCCAGCAGCCGGGGACAGGGCGGTGGCTACACCTTC.

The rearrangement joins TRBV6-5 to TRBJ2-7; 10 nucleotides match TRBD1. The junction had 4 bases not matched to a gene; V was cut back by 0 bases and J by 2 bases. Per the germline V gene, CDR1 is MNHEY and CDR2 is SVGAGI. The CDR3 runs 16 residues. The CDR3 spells CASSYSTDRGTYEQYF. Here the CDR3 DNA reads TGTGCCAGCAGTTACTCGACGGACAGGGGGACCTACGAGCAGTACTTC.

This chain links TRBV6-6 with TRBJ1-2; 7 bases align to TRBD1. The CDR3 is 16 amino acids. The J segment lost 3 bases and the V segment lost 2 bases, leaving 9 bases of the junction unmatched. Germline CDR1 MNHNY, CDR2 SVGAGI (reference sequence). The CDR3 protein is CASSYPGGSGHYGYTF. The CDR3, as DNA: TGTGCCAGCAGTTACCCAGGGGGGTCTGGGCACTATGGCTACACCTTC.

The CDR3 DNA is TGTGCCAGCAGCTACGAAGGGGCAGGGGGTAGGGAGACCCAGTACTTC. Protein product: CASSYEGAGGRETQYF. The chain links TRBV7-2 to TRBJ2-5; TRBD1 aligns across 7 bases. In germline, CDR1 is SGHTA, CDR2 FQGNSA. With 4 bases clipped from V and 5 bases from J, the junction kept 13 bases outside the gene matches. The CDR3 totals 16 residues.

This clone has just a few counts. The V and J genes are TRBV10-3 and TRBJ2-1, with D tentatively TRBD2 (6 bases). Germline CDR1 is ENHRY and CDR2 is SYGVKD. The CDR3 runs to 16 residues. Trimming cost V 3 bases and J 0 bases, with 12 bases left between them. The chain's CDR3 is CAISEGAGSSYNEQFF. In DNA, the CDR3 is TGTGCCATCAGTGAAGGGGCGGGGAGCTCCTACAATGAGCAGTTCTTC.

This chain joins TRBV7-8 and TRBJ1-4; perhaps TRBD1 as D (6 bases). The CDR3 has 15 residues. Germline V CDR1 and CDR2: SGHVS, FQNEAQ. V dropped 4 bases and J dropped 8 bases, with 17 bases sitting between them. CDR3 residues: CASSSSLQGTEKLFF. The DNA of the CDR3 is TGTGCCAGCAGCTCCTCCCTACAGGGAACCGAAAAACTGTTTTTT. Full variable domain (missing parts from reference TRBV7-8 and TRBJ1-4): GAGVSQSPRYKVAKRGQDVALRCDPISGHVSLFWYQQALGQGPEFLTYFQNEAQLDKSGLPSDRFFAERPEGSVSTLKIQRTQQEDSAVYLCASSSSLQGTEKLFFGSGTQLSVL.

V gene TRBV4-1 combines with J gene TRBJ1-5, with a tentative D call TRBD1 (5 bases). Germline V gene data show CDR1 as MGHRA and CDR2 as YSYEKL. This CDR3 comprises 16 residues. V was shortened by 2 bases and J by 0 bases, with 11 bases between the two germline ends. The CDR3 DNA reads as TGCGCCAGCAGCCAATTCAGGGCTGATAGCAATCAGCCCCAGCATTTT. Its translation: CASSQFRADSNQPQHF.

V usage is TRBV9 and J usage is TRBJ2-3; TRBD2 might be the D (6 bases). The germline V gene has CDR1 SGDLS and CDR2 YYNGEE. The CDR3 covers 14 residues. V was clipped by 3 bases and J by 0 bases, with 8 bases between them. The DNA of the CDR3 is TGTGCCAGCAGCGGGAGGGCAAGCACAGATACGCAGTATTTT. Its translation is CASSGRASTDTQYF.

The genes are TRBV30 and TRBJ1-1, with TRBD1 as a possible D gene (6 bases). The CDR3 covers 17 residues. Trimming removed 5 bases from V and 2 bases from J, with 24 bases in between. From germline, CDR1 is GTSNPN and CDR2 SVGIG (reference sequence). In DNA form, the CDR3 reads TGTGCCTGGGGTGGCCGGGACACGCAGTTTTTTAACACTGAAGCTTTCTTT. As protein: CAWGGRDTQFFNTEAFF.

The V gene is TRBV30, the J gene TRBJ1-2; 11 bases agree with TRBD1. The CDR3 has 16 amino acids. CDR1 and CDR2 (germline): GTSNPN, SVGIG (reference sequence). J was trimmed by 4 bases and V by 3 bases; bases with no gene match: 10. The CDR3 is CAWSLPGQGVIYGYTF. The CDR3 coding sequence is TGTGCCTGGAGCCTACCGGGACAGGGGGTGATCTATGGCTACACCTTC.

The CDR3 DNA reads as TGTGCCTGGAGGTGGGATGGGGGGTCTTCACCCCTCCACTTT. Residues: CAWRWDGGSSPLHF. The rearrangement joins TRBV30 to TRBJ1-6; D perhaps matches TRBD1 (5 bases). Germline-derived CDR1 and CDR2 are GTSNPN and SVGIG (reference sequence). The V end lost 3 bases, the J end lost 9 bases, and 15 bases lay between the germline ends. There are 14 residues in the CDR3. Looking up the rest from reference TRBV30 and TRBJ1-6 gives the full variable domain: SQTIHQWPATLVQPVGSPLSLECTVEGTSNPNLYWYRQAAGRGLQLLFYSVGIGQISSEVPQNLSASRPQDRQFILSSKKLLLSDSGFYLCAWRWDGGSSPLHFGNGTRLTVT.

Here the CDR3 reads CASRQLDSYEQYF. In DNA form, the CDR3 reads TGTGCCAGTAGGCAACTAGATAGCTACGAGCAGTACTTC. The chain is built from TRBV19 and TRBJ2-7, with a weak D call TRBD2 (5 bases). This CDR3 is 13 amino acids long. V was trimmed by 6 bases and J by 3 bases, leaving 12 bases between them. Germline values: CDR1 LNHDA, CDR2 SQIVND (reference sequence).

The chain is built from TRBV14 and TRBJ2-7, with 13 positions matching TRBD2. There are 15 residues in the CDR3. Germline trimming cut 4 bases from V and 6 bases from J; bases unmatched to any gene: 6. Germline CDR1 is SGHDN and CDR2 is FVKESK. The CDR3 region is CASSPRTSGGGEQYF. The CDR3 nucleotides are TGTGCCAGCAGCCCCCGGACTAGCGGGGGAGGCGAGCAGTACTTC.

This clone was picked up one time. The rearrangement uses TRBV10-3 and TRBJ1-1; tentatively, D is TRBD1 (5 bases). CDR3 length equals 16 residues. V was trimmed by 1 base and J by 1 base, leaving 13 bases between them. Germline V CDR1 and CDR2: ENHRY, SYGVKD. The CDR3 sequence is CAISELGGVGNTEAFF. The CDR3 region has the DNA TGTGCCATCAGTGAGTTAGGAGGGGTAGGGAACACTGAAGCTTTCTTT.

CDR3 coding DNA: TGTGCCATCAGTGAAGGCGGGAGGGATAGGGACACTGAAGCTTTCTTT. Translated, it gives CAISEGGRDRDTEAFF. V usage is TRBV10-3 and J usage is TRBJ1-1, with unresolved D. CDR1 and CDR2 from the germline V gene are ENHRY and SYGVKD. V was cut by 3 bases and J by 3 bases, with 17 bases left in between. This CDR3 is 16 amino acids long.

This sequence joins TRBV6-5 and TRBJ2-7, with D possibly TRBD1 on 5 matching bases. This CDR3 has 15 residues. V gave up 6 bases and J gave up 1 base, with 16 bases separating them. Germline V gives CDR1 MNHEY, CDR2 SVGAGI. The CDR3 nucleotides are TGTGCCAGCAGCCCGGTGGGCAGGGTATCCTACGAGCAGTACTTC. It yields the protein CASSPVGRVSYEQYF.

The CDR3, as DNA: TGTGCCAGCAGTTACTCGAGTGAGGGGAACACTGAAGCTTTCTTT. Encoded protein: CASSYSSEGNTEAFF. V gene TRBV6-5 combines with J gene TRBJ1-1; D is unresolved. The CDR3 length is 15 residues. Germline V gene data show CDR1 as MNHEY and CDR2 as SVGAGI. Trimming pared 0 bases from V and 1 base from J, leaving 9 bases between.

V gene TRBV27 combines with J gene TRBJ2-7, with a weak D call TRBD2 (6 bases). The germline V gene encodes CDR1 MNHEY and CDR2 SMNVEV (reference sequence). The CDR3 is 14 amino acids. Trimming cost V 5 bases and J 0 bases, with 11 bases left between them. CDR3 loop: CASSPGTFSYEQYF. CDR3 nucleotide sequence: TGTGCCAGCAGTCCGGGGACTTTCTCCTACGAGCAGTACTTC.

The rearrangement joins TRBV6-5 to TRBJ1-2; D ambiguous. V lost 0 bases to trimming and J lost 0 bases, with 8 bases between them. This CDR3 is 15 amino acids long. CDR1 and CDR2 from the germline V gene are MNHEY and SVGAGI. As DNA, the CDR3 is TGTGCCAGCAGTTACTCGACCGGGGCTAACTATGGCTACACCTTC. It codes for CASSYSTGANYGYTF.

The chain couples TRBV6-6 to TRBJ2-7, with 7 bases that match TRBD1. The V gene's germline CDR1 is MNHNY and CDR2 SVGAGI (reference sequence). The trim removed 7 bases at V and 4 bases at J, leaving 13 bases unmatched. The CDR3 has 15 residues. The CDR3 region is CASKHTEGQLYEQYF. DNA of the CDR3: TGTGCCAGCAAACATACCGAGGGACAGCTATACGAGCAGTACTTC.

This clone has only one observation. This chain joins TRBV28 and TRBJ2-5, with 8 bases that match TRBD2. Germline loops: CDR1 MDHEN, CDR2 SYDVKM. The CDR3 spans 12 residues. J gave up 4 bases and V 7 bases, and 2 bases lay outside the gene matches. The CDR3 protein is CASKSGRETQYF. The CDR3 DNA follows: TGTGCCAGCAAGAGCGGGAGAGAGACCCAGTACTTC.